The 30 T cell receptor beta chains below come from one sample, sequenced in a study of T cells in Graves' hyperthyroidism and ophthalmopathy. Using RNA transcripts as the source, TCR beta CDR3 regions were amplified. A set of HTBI primers served as the primers for a first-round RT-PCR of the TCR CDR3. TCRdb re-called the multiplex PCR reads through MiXCR, storing one row per CDR3 protein. The sample holds fewer than 650,000 distinct CDR3 sequences, approximately 15% seen once. The sequencing input was blood. The receptors were sampled from a woman between 18 and 30 years old with Graves' ophthalmopathy.

The gene calls are TRBV20-1 and TRBJ1-4; D may be TRBD1 (5 bases). Germline-derived CDR1 and CDR2 are DFQATT and SNEGSKA (reference sequence). Trimming removed 7 bases at V and 5 bases at J, with 20 bases between. This CDR3 contains 15 residues. CDR3 sequence (DNA): TGCAGTGGTAGGGCAGGGCTTGGTGCCAATGAAAAACTGTTTTTT. Amino acids: CSGRAGLGANEKLFF.

This clonotype was picked up many times. The chain combines TRBV30 with TRBJ1-5; D is unclear. The CDR3 runs 13 residues. Germline values: CDR1 GTSNPN, CDR2 SVGIG (reference sequence). Trimming shortened V by 5 bases and J by 1 base, and 9 bases separated the two germline ends. The CDR3, as DNA: TGTGCCTGGGGGGTGGAGAGCAATCAGCCCCAGCATTTT. It codes for CAWGVESNQPQHF.

This clonotype has at least ten counts. This chain links TRBV20-1 with TRBJ2-7, with a tentative D call TRBD1 (5 bases). The V gene lost 2 bases and the J gene lost 4 bases, with 12 bases spanning the gap. Germline CDR1 DFQATT, CDR2 SNEGSKA (reference sequence). The CDR3 loop spans 13 amino acids. The CDR3 DNA is TGCAGTGCTAGACTAGACAGTACGTACGAGCAGTACTTC. It translates to CSARLDSTYEQYF.

Ten or more counts support this clonotype. The chain joins TRBV6-1 to TRBJ1-2; TRBD1 agrees at 7 bases. The CDR3 is 15 residues long. The germline CDR1 and CDR2 sequences are MNHNS and SASEGT. Losses at the gene ends were 5 bases for V and 5 bases for J; bases not matched to a gene: 11. CDR3 DNA sequence: TGTGCCAGCAGTTCTACGACAGGGATGATGTATGGCTACACCTTC. It yields the protein CASSSTTGMMYGYTF.

This clonotype was counted ten times or more. The chain has TRBV18 and TRBJ2-1, with no clear D. V was shortened by 1 base and J by 7 bases, with 8 bases between the two germline ends. The CDR3 totals 13 residues. Per germline, CDR1 KGHSH and CDR2 LQKENI. The CDR3 region has the DNA TGTGCCAGCTCACCACGGAGTCGGAATGAGCAGTTCTTC. It encodes CASSPRSRNEQFF.

This chain uses TRBV7-3 with TRBJ2-5, with 7 positions matching TRBD2. The CDR3 has 16 residues. V dropped 0 bases and J dropped 4; count of bases not matched to a gene: 8. Germline values: CDR1 SGHTA, CDR2 FQGTGA. CDR3 sequence (DNA): TGTGCCAGCAGCTTAACACCTGGCGGGAGAGGAGAGACCCAGTACTTC. Translated, it gives CASSLTPGGRGETQYF.

V and J are TRBV9 and TRBJ2-1; 10 nucleotides match TRBD2. Germline V gene lookup returns CDR1 SGDLS and CDR2 YYNGEE. The CDR3 runs 14 residues. Germline trimming cut 1 base from V and 7 bases from J; bases unmatched to any gene: 2. CDR3 amino acids: CASSVRTSGNEQFF. DNA of the CDR3: TGTGCCAGCAGCGTACGGACTAGCGGAAATGAGCAGTTCTTC.

This clonotype was counted at least ten times. The rearrangement joins TRBV20-1 to TRBJ2-1; the D call may be TRBD1 or TRBD2 (6 bases each). V was pared by 3 bases and J by 8 bases, with 23 bases between. Germline V gene data show CDR1 as DFQATT and CDR2 as SNEGSKA (reference sequence). CDR3 length equals 16 residues. The CDR3 reads CSARWIGGGLAHEQFF. The CDR3 bases are TGCAGTGCTAGGTGGATCGGTGGGGGGCTAGCGCATGAGCAGTTCTTC.

This clonotype was counted once. The V call is TRBV19, the J call TRBJ1-5; no definite D call. The CDR3 is made up of 15 amino acids. Germline V lookup: CDR1 LNHDA, CDR2 SQIVND (reference sequence). Deletions cut 6 bases from V and 3 bases from J, with 15 bases between. DNA for the CDR3: TGTGCCAGTAGCCCGAGGGCGGGGAACAATCAGCCCCAGCATTTT. It specifies CASSPRAGNNQPQHF.

This clonotype was counted many times. This rearrangement joins TRBV6-1 to TRBJ2-7; 14 bases match TRBD2. Germline trimming cut 6 bases from V and 6 bases from J; bases unmatched to any gene: 13. The CDR3 contains 17 residues. Germline loops: CDR1 MNHNS, CDR2 SASEGT. CDR3 amino acids: CASSSGTSGSGPCEQYF. The CDR3 nucleotides read TGTGCCAGCAGCTCCGGGACTAGCGGGAGTGGCCCCTGCGAGCAGTACTTC.

This clonotype was recorded at least ten times. V usage is TRBV12-3 or TRBV12-4 and J usage is TRBJ2-7; 7 nucleotides match TRBD1. The trim removed 7 bases at V and 2 bases at J, leaving 11 bases unmatched. This CDR3 comprises 15 residues. This CDR3 is CASTTGSRGPYEQYF. In DNA form, the CDR3 reads TGTGCCAGCACGACAGGGAGCAGAGGTCCCTACGAGCAGTACTTC.

This clonotype has at least ten counts. The chain is built from TRBV6-1 and TRBJ1-1; 7 bases fit TRBD1. V lost 5 bases to trimming and J lost 4 bases; unmatched junction nucleotides: 10. This CDR3 contains 15 residues. Germline V gives CDR1 MNHNS, CDR2 SASEGT. CDR3: CASSYPPGGSTEAFF. The CDR3, as DNA: TGTGCCAGCAGTTATCCCCCAGGGGGGAGCACTGAAGCTTTCTTT.

This chain connects TRBV6-1 to TRBJ1-1; no firm D call. V was trimmed by 1 base and J by 5 bases, leaving 8 bases between them. Germline CDR1 reads MNHNS; CDR2 reads SASEGT. The length of the CDR3 is 13 residues. The CDR3 DNA reads TGTGCCAGCAGTGAAGGACACGAAACTGAAGCTTTCTTT. Protein: CASSEGHETEAFF.

The chain links TRBV6-1 to TRBJ2-7, with a tentative D call TRBD1 (5 bases). V dropped 8 bases and J dropped 5 bases, with 19 bases sitting between them. Germline values: CDR1 MNHNS, CDR2 SASEGT. CDR3 length equals 14 residues. The CDR3: CASGVWGPGDEQYF. CDR3 coding DNA: TGTGCCAGCGGTGTGTGGGGCCCAGGAGACGAGCAGTACTTC.

The table lists this clonotype with many counts. V is TRBV29-1 and J is TRBJ2-7; D tentatively reads TRBD1 or TRBD2 (5 bases each). CDR3 size: 11 residues. Germline V gene data show CDR1 as SQVTM and CDR2 as ANQGSEA. Deletions cut 3 bases from V and 9 bases from J, with 12 bases between. CDR3 nucleotides: TGCAGCGTTGAGATGAGGGGACGGCAGTACTTC. Encoded protein: CSVEMRGRQYF.

The V gene is TRBV28, the J gene TRBJ2-6; no reliable D call. Trimming cost V 8 bases and J 1 base, with 9 bases left between them. The CDR3 consists of 14 residues. Germline CDR1 and CDR2: MDHEN and SYDVKM. DNA for the CDR3: TGTGCCAGCGCCTTTTTGTCTGGGGCCAACGTCCTGACTTTC. This translates into CASAFLSGANVLTF.

About this clonotype: A single base separates this from a much larger clone, so it may be a read error. J is TRBJ2-1 and V is TRBV10-3; 8 nucleotides agree with TRBD2. Germline V gives CDR1 ENHRY, CDR2 SYGVKD. This CDR3 region has 15 residues. CDR3 sequence: CASSDVGLVFNGQFF. The DNA of the CDR3 is TGTGCCAGCAGTGATGTGGGACTAGTGTTCAATGGGCAGTTCTTC.

Many counts were recorded for this clonotype. The chain joins TRBV28 to TRBJ1-1, with D unclear. Germline CDR1 MDHEN, CDR2 SYDVKM. V was pared by 3 bases and J by 4 bases, with 9 bases between. This CDR3 has 13 residues. CDR3 residues: CASSLGGTTEAFF. Written as DNA, the CDR3 is TGTGCCAGCAGTTTGGGAGGAACCACTGAAGCTTTCTTT.

The chain joins TRBV7-9 to TRBJ1-1; TRBD1 might be the D (5 bases). CDR1 and CDR2 from the germline V gene are SEHNR and FQNEAQ (reference sequence). The CDR3 length is 14 residues. Trimming cost V 8 bases and J 1 base, with 14 bases left between them. The CDR3 spells CASGLGTGNTEAFF. The CDR3, as DNA: TGTGCCAGCGGATTAGGGACGGGGAACACTGAAGCTTTCTTT.

In this sample, this clonotype turned up many times. The chain couples TRBV30 to TRBJ1-5; weak D call: TRBD1 (6 bases). The V and J ends lost 7 bases and 2 bases respectively, with 12 bases between them. Per germline, CDR1 GTSNPN and CDR2 SVGIG (reference sequence). The length of the CDR3 is 13 residues. CDR3 sequence reads: CAFDSGGNQPQHF. CDR3 nucleotide sequence: TGTGCCTTTGACTCAGGGGGCAATCAGCCCCAGCATTTT. The variable domain in full, completed from reference TRBV30 and TRBJ1-5, reads SQTIHQWPATLVQPVGSPLSLECTVEGTSNPNLYWYRQAAGRGLQLLFYSVGIGQISSEVPQNLSASRPQDRQFILSSKKLLLSDSGFYLCAFDSGGNQPQHFGDGTRLSIL.

This clonotype was seen ten or more times. The CDR3 here is CASSRREEFVETQYF. CDR3 sequence (DNA): TGTGCCAGCAGTCGACGGGAGGAATTTGTGGAGACCCAGTACTTC. The V call is TRBV27, the J call TRBJ2-5, with 7 bases that match TRBD2. Looked up from germline, CDR1 is MNHEY and CDR2 is SMNVEV (reference sequence). The CDR3 is 15 amino acids. V dropped 5 bases and J dropped 5; count of bases not matched to a gene: 11.

This clonotype was seen a few times. V and J are TRBV9 and TRBJ2-1; 10 bases agree with TRBD2. The CDR3 runs 20 residues. V gave up 3 bases and J gave up 0 bases; unmatched junction bases: 15. Germline V lookup: CDR1 SGDLS, CDR2 YYNGEE. The CDR3 loop reads CASSGPSPRTSGNSYNEQFF. The CDR3 DNA is TGTGCCAGCAGCGGCCCCTCCCCCCGGACTAGCGGAAACTCCTACAATGAGCAGTTCTTC. Combining the CDR3 with reference TRBV9 and TRBJ2-1 gives the whole variable domain DSGVTQTPKHLITATGQRVTLRCSPRSGDLSVYWYQQSLDQGLQFLIQYYNGEERAKGNILERFSAQQFPDLHSELNLSSLELGDSALYFCASSGPSPRTSGNSYNEQFFGPGTRLTVL.

This clonotype was counted ten times or more. The chain combines TRBV9 with TRBJ2-7; weak D call: TRBD2 (6 bases). Germline loops: CDR1 SGDLS, CDR2 YYNGEE. V lost 0 bases and J 1 base, leaving 11 bases between the germline ends. This CDR3 comprises 15 residues. The CDR3 DNA follows: TGTGCCAGCAGCGTAGCTGGCGGGATATCCTACGAGCAGTACTTC. It codes for CASSVAGGISYEQYF. The full variable domain, with the rest looked up from reference TRBV9 and TRBJ2-7, is DSGVTQTPKHLITATGQRVTLRCSPRSGDLSVYWYQQSLDQGLQFLIQYYNGEERAKGNILERFSAQQFPDLHSELNLSSLELGDSALYFCASSVAGGISYEQYFGPGTRLTVT.

This clonotype has ten or more counts. V is TRBV7-9 and J is TRBJ2-5, with a weak D call TRBD2 (5 bases). The germline V gene encodes CDR1 SEHNR and CDR2 FQNEAQ (reference sequence). With 6 bases removed from V and 5 bases from J, the gap between germline ends came to 16 bases. The CDR3 spans 14 residues. DNA of the CDR3: TGTGCCAGCAGACAAGCGTCGGCGGGCGAGACCCAGTACTTC. It is translated as CASRQASAGETQYF. The full variable domain, with the rest looked up from reference TRBV7-9 and TRBJ2-5, is DTGVSQNPRHKITKRGQNVTFRCDPISEHNRLYWYRQTLGQGPEFLTYFQNEAQLEKSRLLSDRFSAERPKGSFSTLEIQRTEQGDSAMYLCASRQASAGETQYFGPGTRLLVL.

The chain couples TRBV7-9 to TRBJ2-7; D uncertain. Trimming shortened V by 5 bases and J by 3 bases, and 14 bases separated the two germline ends. Germline V gives CDR1 SEHNR, CDR2 FQNEAQ (reference sequence). The CDR3 totals 14 residues. CDR3 amino acids: CASSPDTRIYEQYF. DNA for the CDR3: TGTGCCAGCAGCCCAGATACGAGAATCTACGAGCAGTACTTC.

This clonotype came up many times. The V and J genes are TRBV30 and TRBJ2-7, with D possibly TRBD2 on 5 matching bases. CDR1 GTSNPN and CDR2 SVGIG come from the germline V gene (reference sequence). The CDR3 loop spans 11 amino acids. Trimming left V 5 bases short and J 6 bases short, with 11 bases between. CDR3 sequence: CAWGRGIEQYF. The DNA for the CDR3 is TGTGCCTGGGGCCGAGGGATCGAGCAGTACTTC. Supplemented by reference TRBV30 and TRBJ2-7, the full variable domain reads SQTIHQWPATLVQPVGSPLSLECTVEGTSNPNLYWYRQAAGRGLQLLFYSVGIGQISSEVPQNLSASRPQDRQFILSSKKLLLSDSGFYLCAWGRGIEQYFGPGTRLTVT.

This clonotype appeared many times. V usage is TRBV12-3 or TRBV12-4 and J usage is TRBJ1-3; D call uncertain. This CDR3 region has 11 residues. Trimming stripped 3 bases from V and 6 bases from J, with 3 bases between. The CDR3 nucleotides are TGTGCCAGCAGTTTTTTAAACACCATATATTTT. Amino acid sequence: CASSFLNTIYF.

V is TRBV10-3 and J is TRBJ1-5; tentatively, D is TRBD1 (5 bases). The CDR3 runs 17 residues. The V end lost 0 bases, the J end lost 1 base, and 13 bases lay between the germline ends. Germline V CDR1 and CDR2: ENHRY, SYGVKD. The CDR3 is CAISESSGHSSNQPQHF. The CDR3 DNA is TGTGCCATCAGTGAGTCTTCCGGACACTCGAGCAATCAGCCCCAGCATTTT.

Worth noting for this clonotype: With a much larger clone just one base away, this may be a read error. This chain connects TRBV7-2 to TRBJ2-2, with D maybe TRBD2 (5 bases). The CDR3 is 14 residues long. Germline assignment: CDR1 SGHTA and CDR2 FQGNSA. In DNA, the CDR3 is TGTGCCAGCAGCTTGAGCCAGAGGACCGGGGAGCTGGTTTTT. It codes for CASSLSQRTGELVF.

There are many counts of this clonotype. The chain couples TRBV2 to TRBJ1-5; 11 bases are shared with TRBD1. Germline values: CDR1 SNHLY, CDR2 FYNNEI. The V segment lost 7 bases and the J segment 6 bases; nucleotides outside the gene matches: 8. The CDR3 loop spans 15 amino acids. CDR3 coding DNA: TGTGCCAGCACCCCGGGACAGGGGGAAGTTCAGCCCCAGCATTTT. Its translation: CASTPGQGEVQPQHF.